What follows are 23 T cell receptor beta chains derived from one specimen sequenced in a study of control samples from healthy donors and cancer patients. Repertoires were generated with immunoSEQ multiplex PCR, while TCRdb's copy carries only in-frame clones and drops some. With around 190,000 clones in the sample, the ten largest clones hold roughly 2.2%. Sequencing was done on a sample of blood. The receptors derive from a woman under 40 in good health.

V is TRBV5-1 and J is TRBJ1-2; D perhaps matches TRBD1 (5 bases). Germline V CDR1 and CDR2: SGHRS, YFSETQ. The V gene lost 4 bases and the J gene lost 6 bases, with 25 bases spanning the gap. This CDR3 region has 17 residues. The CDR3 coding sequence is TGCGCCAGCAGCCCAAGCCCTACCGGGACCCCCGGCCATGGCTACACCTTC. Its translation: CASSPSPTGTPGHGYTF.

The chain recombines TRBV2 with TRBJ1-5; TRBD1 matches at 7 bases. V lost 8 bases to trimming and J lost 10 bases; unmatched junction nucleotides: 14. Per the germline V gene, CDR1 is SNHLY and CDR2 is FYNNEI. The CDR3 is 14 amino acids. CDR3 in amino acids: CASSPDRKGRPQHF. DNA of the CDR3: TGTGCCAGCTCCCCGGACAGGAAAGGACGCCCCCAGCATTTT.

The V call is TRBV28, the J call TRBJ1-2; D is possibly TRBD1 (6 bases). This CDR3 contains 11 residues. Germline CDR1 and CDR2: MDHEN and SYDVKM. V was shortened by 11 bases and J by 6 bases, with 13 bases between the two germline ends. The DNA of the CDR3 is TGTGCCGTACAGGGAAGGGATGGCTACACCTTC. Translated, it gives CAVQGRDGYTF.

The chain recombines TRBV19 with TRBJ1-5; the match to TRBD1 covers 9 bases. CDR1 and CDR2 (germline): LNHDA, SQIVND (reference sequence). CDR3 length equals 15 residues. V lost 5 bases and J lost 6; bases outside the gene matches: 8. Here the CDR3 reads CASSVRQGGGQPQHF. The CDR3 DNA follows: TGTGCCAGTAGTGTCCGACAGGGGGGAGGTCAGCCCCAGCATTTT. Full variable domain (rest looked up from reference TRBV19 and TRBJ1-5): DGGITQSPKYLFRKEGQNVTLSCEQNLNHDAMYWYRQDPGQGLRLIYYSQIVNDFQKGDIAEGYSVSREKKESFPLTVTSAQKNPTAFYLCASSVRQGGGQPQHFGDGTRLSIL.

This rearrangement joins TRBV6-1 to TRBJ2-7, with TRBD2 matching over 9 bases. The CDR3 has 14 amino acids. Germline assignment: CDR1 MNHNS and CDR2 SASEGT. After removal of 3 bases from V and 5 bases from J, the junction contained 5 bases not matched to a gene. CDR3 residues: CASSEGLAGHEQYF. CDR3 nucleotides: TGTGCCAGCAGTGAGGGACTAGCCGGCCACGAGCAGTACTTC.

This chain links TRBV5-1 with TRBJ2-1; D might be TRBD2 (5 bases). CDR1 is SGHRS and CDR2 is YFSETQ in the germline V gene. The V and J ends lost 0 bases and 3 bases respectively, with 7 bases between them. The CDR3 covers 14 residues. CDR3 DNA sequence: TGCGCCAGCAGCTTGGAACTAGTCTACAATGAGCAGTTCTTC. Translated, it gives CASSLELVYNEQFF.

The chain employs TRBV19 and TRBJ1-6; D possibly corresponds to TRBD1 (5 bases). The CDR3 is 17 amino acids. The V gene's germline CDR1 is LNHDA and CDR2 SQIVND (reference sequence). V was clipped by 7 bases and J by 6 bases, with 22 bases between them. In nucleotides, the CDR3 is TGTGCCAGTACTCAGTCGACAGACAGTAGGGGTAATTCACCCCTCCACTTT. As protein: CASTQSTDSRGNSPLHF.

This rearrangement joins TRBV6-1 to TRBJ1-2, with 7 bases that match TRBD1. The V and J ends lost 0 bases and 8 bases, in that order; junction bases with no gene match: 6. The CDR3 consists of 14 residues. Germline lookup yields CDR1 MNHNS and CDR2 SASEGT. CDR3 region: CASSEATGEAGYTF. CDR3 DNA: TGTGCCAGCAGTGAAGCAACAGGGGAGGCGGGCTACACCTTC.

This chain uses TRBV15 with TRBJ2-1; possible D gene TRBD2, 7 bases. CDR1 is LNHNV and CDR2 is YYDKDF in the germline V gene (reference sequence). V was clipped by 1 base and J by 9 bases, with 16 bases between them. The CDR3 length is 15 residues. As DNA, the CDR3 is TGTGCCACCAGCAGAGCTTGGGGGGGCGCATCTGAGCAGTTCTTC. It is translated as CATSRAWGGASEQFF.

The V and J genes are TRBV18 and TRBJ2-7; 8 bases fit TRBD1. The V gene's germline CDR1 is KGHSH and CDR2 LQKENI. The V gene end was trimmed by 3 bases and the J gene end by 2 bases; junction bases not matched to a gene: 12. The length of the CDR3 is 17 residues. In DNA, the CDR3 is TGTGCCAGCTCACCTAACCTGGGACAGGAGGTAGCCTACGAGCAGTACTTC. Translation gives CASSPNLGQEVAYEQYF.

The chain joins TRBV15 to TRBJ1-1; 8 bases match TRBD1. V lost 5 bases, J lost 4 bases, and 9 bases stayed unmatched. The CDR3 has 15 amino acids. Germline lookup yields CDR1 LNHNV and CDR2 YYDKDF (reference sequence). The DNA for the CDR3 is TGTGCCACCAGCGAGGCAGGGGGCTTTGGCACTGAAGCTTTCTTT. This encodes CATSEAGGFGTEAFF.

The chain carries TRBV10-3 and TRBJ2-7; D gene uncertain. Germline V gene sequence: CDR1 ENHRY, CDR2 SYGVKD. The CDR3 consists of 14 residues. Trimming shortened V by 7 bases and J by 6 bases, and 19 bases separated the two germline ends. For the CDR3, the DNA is TGTGCCATCAACTCGGACCGTTATTTCTCCGAGCAGTACTTC. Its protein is CAINSDRYFSEQYF.

The CDR3, as DNA: TGTGCCTGGAGTCTGACCCCAACTAATGAAAAACTGTTTTTT. It codes for CAWSLTPTNEKLFF. This chain uses TRBV30 with TRBJ1-4, with D uncertain. The V end lost 2 bases, the J end lost 0 bases, and 7 bases lay between the germline ends. This CDR3 is 14 amino acids long. Looked up from germline, CDR1 is GTSNPN and CDR2 is SVGIG (reference sequence).

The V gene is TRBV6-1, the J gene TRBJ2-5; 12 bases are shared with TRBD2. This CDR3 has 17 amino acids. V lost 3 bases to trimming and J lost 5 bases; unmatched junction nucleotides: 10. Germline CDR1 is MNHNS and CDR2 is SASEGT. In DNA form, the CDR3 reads TGTGCCAGCAGTGATAGGGCTAGCGGGGGGGCCAGGGAGACCCAGTACTTC. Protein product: CASSDRASGGARETQYF.

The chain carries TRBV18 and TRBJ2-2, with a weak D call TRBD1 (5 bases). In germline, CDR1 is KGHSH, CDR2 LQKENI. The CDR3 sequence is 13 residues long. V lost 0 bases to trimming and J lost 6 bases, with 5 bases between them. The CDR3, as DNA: TGTGCCAGCTCACCACCAGGGGCCGGGGAGCTGTTTTTT. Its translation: CASSPPGAGELFF.

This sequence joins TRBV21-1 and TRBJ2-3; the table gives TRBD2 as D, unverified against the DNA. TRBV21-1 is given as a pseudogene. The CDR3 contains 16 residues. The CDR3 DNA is TGTGCCAGCAGCAGGTTAGCGGGAGAGGTTCCAGATACGCAGTATTTT. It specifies CASSRLAGEVPDTQYF.

The CDR3 bases are TGTGCCAGCAGTTCCTCCGGGACAGGGAAAAACATTCAGTACTTC. Amino acid sequence: CASSSSGTGKNIQYF. V usage is TRBV28 and J usage is TRBJ2-4, with 9 bases matching TRBD1. In germline, CDR1 is MDHEN, CDR2 SYDVKM. This CDR3 region has 15 residues. V trimming: 4 bases; J trimming: 4 bases; junction bases outside the gene matches: 5.

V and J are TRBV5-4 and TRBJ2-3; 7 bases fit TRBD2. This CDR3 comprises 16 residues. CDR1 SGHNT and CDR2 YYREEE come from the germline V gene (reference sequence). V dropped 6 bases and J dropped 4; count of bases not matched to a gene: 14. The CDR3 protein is CASTSQVAGEPDTQYF. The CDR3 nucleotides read TGTGCCAGCACGTCCCAGGTTGCGGGGGAACCAGATACGCAGTATTTT. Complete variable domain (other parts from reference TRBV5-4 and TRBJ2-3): ETGVTQSPTHLIKTRGQQVTLRCSSQSGHNTVSWYQQALGQGPQFIFQYYREEENGRGNFPPRFSGLQFPNYSSELNVNALELDDSALYLCASTSQVAGEPDTQYFGPGTRLTVL.

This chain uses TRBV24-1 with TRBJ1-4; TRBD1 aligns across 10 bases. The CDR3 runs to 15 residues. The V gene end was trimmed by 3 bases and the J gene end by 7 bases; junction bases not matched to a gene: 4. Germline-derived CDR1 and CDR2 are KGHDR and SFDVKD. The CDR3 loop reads CATSDPGQGFEKLFF. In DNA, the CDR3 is TGTGCCACCAGTGATCCGGGACAGGGGTTTGAAAAACTGTTTTTT.

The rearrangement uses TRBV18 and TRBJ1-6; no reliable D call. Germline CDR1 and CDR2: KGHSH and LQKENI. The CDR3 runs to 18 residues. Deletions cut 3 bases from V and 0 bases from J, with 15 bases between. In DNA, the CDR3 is TGTGCCAGCTCACCTCGACGACGGGGAAGCTCCTATAATTCACCCCTCCACTTT. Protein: CASSPRRRGSSYNSPLHF.

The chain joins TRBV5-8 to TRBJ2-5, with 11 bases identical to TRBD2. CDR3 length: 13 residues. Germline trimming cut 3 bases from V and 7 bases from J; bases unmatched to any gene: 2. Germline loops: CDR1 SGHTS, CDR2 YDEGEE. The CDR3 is CASSSLAGATQYF. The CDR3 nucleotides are TGTGCCAGCAGCTCACTAGCGGGGGCGACCCAGTACTTC.

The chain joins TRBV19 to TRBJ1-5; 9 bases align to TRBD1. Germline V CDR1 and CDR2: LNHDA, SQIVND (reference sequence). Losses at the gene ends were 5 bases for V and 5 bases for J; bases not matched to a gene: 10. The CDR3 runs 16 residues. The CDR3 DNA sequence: TGTGCCAGTAGTCTCTCCCCCGGGACAGGGCATCAGCCCCAGCATTTT. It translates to CASSLSPGTGHQPQHF.

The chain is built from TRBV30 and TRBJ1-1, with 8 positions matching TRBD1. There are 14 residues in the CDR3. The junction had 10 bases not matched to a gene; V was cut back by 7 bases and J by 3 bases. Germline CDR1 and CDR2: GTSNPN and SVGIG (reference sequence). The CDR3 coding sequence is TGTGCCTACAGGGGGTTAGGGGAGGACACTGAAGCTTTCTTT. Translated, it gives CAYRGLGEDTEAFF. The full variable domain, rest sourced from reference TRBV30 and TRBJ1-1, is SQTIHQWPATLVQPVGSPLSLECTVEGTSNPNLYWYRQAAGRGLQLLFYSVGIGQISSEVPQNLSASRPQDRQFILSSKKLLLSDSGFYLCAYRGLGEDTEAFFGQGTRLTVV.